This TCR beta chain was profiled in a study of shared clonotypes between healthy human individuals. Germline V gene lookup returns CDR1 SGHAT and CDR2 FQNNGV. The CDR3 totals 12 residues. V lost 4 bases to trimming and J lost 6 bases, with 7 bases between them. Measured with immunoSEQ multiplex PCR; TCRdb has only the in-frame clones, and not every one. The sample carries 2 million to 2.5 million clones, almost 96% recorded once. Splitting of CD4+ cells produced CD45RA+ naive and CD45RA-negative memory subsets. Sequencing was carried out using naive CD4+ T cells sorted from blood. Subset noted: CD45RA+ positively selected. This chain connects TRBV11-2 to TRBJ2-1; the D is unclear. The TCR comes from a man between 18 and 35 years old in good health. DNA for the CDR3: TGTGCCAGCAGCTCGGGCACCAATGAGCAGTTCTTC. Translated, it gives CASSSGTNEQFF.